This T cell receptor (beta chain) emerged from a study of human T cells and chemical hapten exposure. As for time point: patch test 3, about 24 weeks after DPC sensitization. Treatment described: therapeutic diphenylcyclopropenone sensitization with weekly scalp DPC. This clonotype has a handful of counts. Per the germline V gene, CDR1 is DFQATT and CDR2 is SNEGSKA (reference sequence). The CDR3 extends over 18 amino acids. Losses at the gene ends were 3 bases for V and 4 bases for J; bases not matched to a gene: 14. Each CDR3 protein gets one entry after TCRdb re-called the RACE reads with MiXCR. The sample includes about 52,000 distinct CDR3 sequences, about 10% of them seen just once.

This material consisted of whole blood, taken in connection with sensitization to the hapten diphenylcyclopropenone (DPC). The source of this sequence is a woman aged 40 to 55 with alopecia areata. Some clones in this sample may be carry-over from other donors' samples. The genes are TRBV20-1 and TRBJ2-1; 11 bases line up with TRBD2. This CDR3 is CSARMTSGVARGYNEQFF. CDR3 coding DNA: TGCAGTGCTAGGATGACTAGCGGGGTGGCTAGGGGGTACAATGAGCAGTTCTTC.